This paragraph reports one T cell receptor (beta chain). The CDR3 has 14 amino acids. Germline CDR1 is SGHNT and CDR2 is YYREEE (reference sequence). V lost 6 bases to trimming and J lost 6 bases; unmatched junction nucleotides: 12. The data were taken from a study of blood T cell repertoires in COVID-19. In the study overall: Some COVID-19 samples were acute and others convalescent; all came from the United States, Italy and Spain. PBMCs, B-cell-depleted T cells, or T cells provided the cDNA or gDNA that made up the material.

In the original workflow: Amplified reference gene primers provided the basis for estimating nucleated cell counts. The table came from immunoSEQ multiplex PCR; TCRdb's copy has only in-frame clones and leaves some out. The D gene and trimming were derived from the DNA, and the V and J assignments and clone size from that table. This sample has more than 50,000 clones, with about four fifths found just once. This receptor was obtained from a human donor in a cohort sampled during active COVID-19. The sample consisted of peripheral blood. This rearrangement joins TRBV5-4 to TRBJ2-7, with 7 positions matching TRBD2. For the CDR3, the DNA is TGTGCCAGCACCTCGTCGGGGGGATCGAGCGAGCAGTACTTC. Residues: CASTSSGGSSEQYF.